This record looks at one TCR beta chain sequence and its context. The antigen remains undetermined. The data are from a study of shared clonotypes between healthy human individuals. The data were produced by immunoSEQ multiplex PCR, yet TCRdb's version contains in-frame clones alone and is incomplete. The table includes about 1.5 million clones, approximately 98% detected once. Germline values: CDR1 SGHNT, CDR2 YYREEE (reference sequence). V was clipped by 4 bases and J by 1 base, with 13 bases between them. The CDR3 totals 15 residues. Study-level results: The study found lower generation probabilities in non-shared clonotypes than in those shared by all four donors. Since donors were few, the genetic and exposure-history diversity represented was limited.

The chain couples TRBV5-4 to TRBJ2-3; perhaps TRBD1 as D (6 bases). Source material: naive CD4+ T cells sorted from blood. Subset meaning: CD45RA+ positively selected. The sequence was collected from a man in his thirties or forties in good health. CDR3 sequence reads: CASSTERQGTDTQYF. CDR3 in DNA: TGTGCCAGCAGCACGGAAAGACAGGGCACAGATACGCAGTATTTT.